One sample yielded the 9 T cell receptor beta chains listed below, sequenced in a study of T cell clones after liver transplantation. Clones were sequenced by immunoSEQ multiplex PCR, and TCRdb holds only the in-frame ones, with some missing. The table records 85,000 to 130,000 clones, 82% of them present only once. Sequenced material: CD4+ T cells from blood, taken before liver transplant. The receptors originated from a human donor who received a liver transplant.

The genes are TRBV29-1 and TRBJ1-4; 8 positions agree with TRBD1. The CDR3 extends over 11 amino acids. From germline, CDR1 is SQVTM and CDR2 ANQGSEA. The trim removed 7 bases at V and 10 bases at J, leaving 5 bases unmatched. Here the CDR3 reads CSATGAGKLFF. The CDR3, as DNA: TGCAGCGCGACAGGGGCGGGAAAACTGTTTTTT.

The chain has TRBV28 and TRBJ2-7; weak D call: TRBD1 (6 bases). CDR3 length: 15 amino acids. Trimming took 1 base from V and 2 from J, leaving 12 bases between them. Per the germline V gene, CDR1 is MDHEN and CDR2 is SYDVKM. CDR3 DNA: TGTGCCAGCAGTTTATATCCAGGGGATCCCTACGAGCAGTACTTC. Translated, it gives CASSLYPGDPYEQYF.

There are a few counts of this clone. The chain uses TRBV18 and TRBJ1-4; 9 positions match TRBD1. This CDR3 has 13 residues. V trimming: 5 bases; J trimming: 7 bases; junction bases outside the gene matches: 2. Germline values: CDR1 KGHSH, CDR2 LQKENI. The CDR3 DNA follows: TGTGCCAGCTCAGCGACAGGGGGTGAAAAACTGTTTTTT. Protein sequence: CASSATGGEKLFF.

This chain links TRBV5-1 with TRBJ2-7; TRBD1 is a possible D gene (7 bases). The V gene's germline CDR1 is SGHRS and CDR2 YFSETQ. V was shortened by 2 bases and J by 2 bases, with 11 bases between the two germline ends. CDR3 length: 14 residues. The DNA of the CDR3 is TGCGCCAGCAGCTTATCAGGGGGGCCCTACGAGCAGTACTTC. Its protein is CASSLSGGPYEQYF.

The V gene is TRBV5-1, the J gene TRBJ2-7; D unresolved. With 4 bases removed from V and 2 bases from J, the gap between germline ends came to 4 bases. Germline CDR1 SGHRS, CDR2 YFSETQ. The CDR3 extends over 11 amino acids. CDR3 bases: TGCGCCAGCAGCGGAACCTACGAGCAGTACTTC. Amino acids: CASSGTYEQYF.

This chain links TRBV30 with TRBJ2-5, with TRBD1 identical over 8 bases. The CDR3 contains 15 residues. J gave up 2 bases and V 7 bases, and 12 bases lay outside the gene matches. The V gene's germline CDR1 is GTSNPN and CDR2 SVGIG (reference sequence). The CDR3 DNA reads as TGTGCCTCACAAGTGGCGGGACAGGCTCAAGAGACCCAGTACTTC. Translation: CASQVAGQAQETQYF.

In this sample, this clone turned up a few times. The chain carries TRBV5-6 and TRBJ2-7; D uncertain. The V end was cut by 0 bases, the J end by 5 bases, with 6 bases between. Germline values: CDR1 SGHDT, CDR2 YYEEEE. This CDR3 spans 12 amino acids. The DNA for the CDR3 is TGTGCCAGCAGCTTGGTGGGAAACGAGCAGTACTTC. Translated: CASSLVGNEQYF.

This chain uses TRBV6-1 with TRBJ2-1; D not resolved. Trimming cost V 7 bases and J 8 bases, with 6 bases left between them. Germline values: CDR1 MNHNS, CDR2 SASEGT. The CDR3 is made up of 10 amino acids. CDR3 sequence reads: CASKRDEQFF. The CDR3 nucleotides read TGTGCCAGCAAACGAGATGAGCAGTTCTTC.

The genes are TRBV19 and TRBJ2-7; possibly TRBD1 or TRBD2 for D (5 bases each). CDR3 length equals 15 residues. Trimming removed 6 bases from V and 0 bases from J, with 15 bases in between. From germline, CDR1 is LNHDA and CDR2 SQIVND (reference sequence). CDR3 nucleotides: TGTGCCAGTAGCGACCTAAAGGGGAGCTCCTACGAGCAGTACTTC. It yields the protein CASSDLKGSSYEQYF. The full variable domain, its missing parts supplied by reference TRBV19 and TRBJ2-7, is DGGITQSPKYLFRKEGQNVTLSCEQNLNHDAMYWYRQDPGQGLRLIYYSQIVNDFQKGDIAEGYSVSREKKESFPLTVTSAQKNPTAFYLCASSDLKGSSYEQYFGPGTRLTVT.